The next 16 T cell receptor beta chains were all read from a single sample in a study of type 1 regulatory T cells. The study, taken as a whole, reports: Tr1 cells had a more restricted TCR repertoire than non-Tr1 cells.

TCRdb called the reads again in MiXCR, with one record for every CDR3 protein. The sample yields tens of thousands of distinct CDR3 sequences, less than 25% seen once. These receptors have no identified antigens. What was sequenced was cultured type 1 regulatory T (Tr1) cells, either the whole culture or a sorted fraction (not recorded which). The receptors here all came from a human donor in good health.

This clonotype was counted between two and nine times. The genes are TRBV10-3 and TRBJ2-4; 9 bases line up with TRBD2. The germline V gene encodes CDR1 ENHRY and CDR2 SYGVKD. The V gene end was trimmed by 0 bases and the J gene end by 1 base; junction bases not matched to a gene: 4. CDR3 size: 17 residues. The CDR3 loop reads CAISESGSGSAKNIQYF. Here the CDR3 DNA reads TGTGCCATCAGTGAGTCGGGTAGCGGGAGTGCCAAAAACATTCAGTACTTC.

The V call is TRBV5-1, the J call TRBJ2-1, with D hard to call. The CDR3 runs to 13 residues. From germline, CDR1 is SGHRS and CDR2 YFSETQ. V was clipped by 1 base and J by 5 bases, with 7 bases between them. CDR3 sequence reads: CASSLTGNNEQFF. The CDR3, as DNA: TGCGCCAGCAGCTTGACTGGGAACAATGAGCAGTTCTTC.

There are a few counts of this clonotype. The J gene is TRBJ2-1, the V gene TRBV24-1, with 16 positions matching TRBD2. J gave up 0 bases and V 3 bases, and 7 bases lay outside the gene matches. Germline assignment: CDR1 KGHDR and CDR2 SFDVKD. CDR3 size: 20 residues. The CDR3 loop is CATSDRGGLAGGSSYNEQFF. For the CDR3, the DNA is TGTGCCACCAGTGATCGAGGGGGACTAGCGGGAGGGAGCTCCTACAATGAGCAGTTCTTC.

Only a few counts were recorded for this clonotype. The chain carries TRBV7-2 and TRBJ2-1; D remains ambiguous. Germline lookup yields CDR1 SGHTA and CDR2 FQGNSA. The V gene lost 1 base and the J gene lost 9 bases, with 4 bases spanning the gap. CDR3 length equals 11 residues. The CDR3 sequence: CASSLESEQFF. The DNA of the CDR3 is TGTGCCAGCAGCTTAGAGAGTGAGCAGTTCTTC.

This clonotype was seen more than once but under ten times. CDR3 amino acids: CASSGLYGDTQYF. In DNA, the CDR3 is TGTGCCAGCAGTGGTCTGTATGGCGATACGCAGTATTTT. The chain couples TRBV6-1 to TRBJ2-3; D gene ambiguous. Trimming took 4 bases from V and 6 from J, leaving 11 bases between them. Germline assignment: CDR1 MNHNS and CDR2 SASEGT. The CDR3 contains 13 residues.

The chain links TRBV5-4 to TRBJ2-1; D is uncertain. Germline assignment: CDR1 SGHNT and CDR2 YYREEE (reference sequence). V was trimmed by 4 bases and J by 6 bases, leaving 11 bases between them. CDR3 length: 13 residues. CDR3 amino acids: CASSPRQSNEQFF. In DNA form, the CDR3 reads TGTGCCAGCAGCCCACGGCAGAGCAATGAGCAGTTCTTC.

As to this clonotype: A much bigger clone sits one base away, suggesting this may be a read error. The chain uses TRBV5-1 and TRBJ1-4; D remains unclear. Germline V gene sequence: CDR1 SGHRS, CDR2 YFSETQ. Trimming shortened V by 2 bases and J by 7 bases, and 15 bases separated the two germline ends. This CDR3 is 15 amino acids long. This chain's CDR3 is CASSFQETAGEKLFF. The CDR3 DNA follows: TGCGCCAGCAGCTTTCAGGAAACAGCGGGTGAAAAACTGTTTTTT.

This clonotype came up a few times. J is TRBJ2-1 and V is TRBV3-1, with D maybe TRBD2 (6 bases). V was shortened by 4 bases and J by 1 base, with 17 bases between the two germline ends. This CDR3 has 17 amino acids. The germline CDR1 and CDR2 sequences are LGHDT and YNNKEL (reference sequence). CDR3 in DNA: TGTGCCAGCAGCCCGTCTAGCGACCGACTATCCTACAATGAGCAGTTCTTC. As protein: CASSPSSDRLSYNEQFF.

The rearrangement uses TRBV20-1 and TRBJ2-5; 10 positions agree with TRBD1. Germline V gene lookup returns CDR1 DFQATT and CDR2 SNEGSKA (reference sequence). Losses at the gene ends were 5 bases for V and 5 bases for J; bases not matched to a gene: 5. There are 13 residues in the CDR3. CDR3 DNA: TGCAGTGCTCCAGGACAGGGGGGCGAGACCCAGTACTTC. This sequence encodes CSAPGQGGETQYF.

There are many counts of this clonotype. The chain employs TRBV5-1 and TRBJ2-2; no reliable D call. The CDR3 contains 15 residues. From germline, CDR1 is SGHRS and CDR2 YFSETQ. Trimming stripped 1 base from V and 0 bases from J, with 7 bases between. The CDR3 sequence is CASSLSNSNTGELFF. DNA for the CDR3: TGCGCCAGCAGCTTGTCAAATTCGAACACCGGGGAGCTGTTTTTT.

This clonotype has a single count. V and J are TRBV5-1 and TRBJ2-3; D is possibly TRBD1 (7 bases). The V gene lost 4 bases and the J gene lost 2 bases, with 17 bases spanning the gap. Germline-derived CDR1 and CDR2 are SGHRS and YFSETQ. The CDR3 totals 16 residues. CDR3 coding DNA: TGCGCCAGCAGCGACCAGGGGGGACTGGCCACAGATACGCAGTATTTT. Its protein is CASSDQGGLATDTQYF.

DNA for the CDR3: TGTGCCAGCAGTTATTGGCAGCCCCAGCATTTT. It translates to CASSYWQPQHF. This rearrangement joins TRBV6-5 to TRBJ1-5; no clear D gene. V lost 3 bases and J 7 bases, leaving 4 bases between the germline ends. The germline gives CDR1 MNHEY, CDR2 SVGAGI. The CDR3 totals 11 residues.

The chain recombines TRBV20-1 with TRBJ1-1; no reliable D call. CDR1 is DFQATT, CDR2 SNEGSKA, per germline (reference sequence). The CDR3 spans 12 residues. Trimming cost V 6 bases and J 7 bases, with 15 bases left between them. The CDR3 DNA reads TGCAGTGCAGGAACCGGGAGCCTTGAAGCTTTCTTT. Amino acids: CSAGTGSLEAFF.

V gene TRBV5-1 combines with J gene TRBJ2-7, with TRBD1 matching 9 bases. This CDR3 region has 13 residues. CDR1 and CDR2 from the germline V gene are SGHRS and YFSETQ. The trim removed 4 bases at V and 7 bases at J, leaving 6 bases unmatched. The DNA of the CDR3 is TGCGCCAGCAGCAGGGGGACAGGGACTGAGCAGTACTTC. It codes for CASSRGTGTEQYF.

This clonotype was seen only a few times. The chain recombines TRBV12-3 or TRBV12-4 with TRBJ1-6; TRBD1 might be the D (5 bases). This CDR3 is built from 13 residues. V was cut by 1 base and J by 8 bases, with 6 bases left in between. The CDR3 region is CASSLGGYSPLHF. CDR3 DNA: TGTGCCAGCAGTTTAGGGGGCTATTCACCCCTCCACTTT.

This clonotype has a handful of counts. This sequence joins TRBV12-3 or TRBV12-4 and TRBJ1-1, with D possibly TRBD1 on 5 matching bases. The CDR3 has 12 residues. V shed 6 bases and J shed 7 bases, with 12 bases lying between them. In nucleotides, the CDR3 is TGTGCCAGCAGGCTCAGGGAACTTGAAGCTTTCTTT. Translated, it gives CASRLRELEAFF.